This T cell receptor beta chain was observed in a study of cytomegalovirus exposure and HLA in healthy donors (dated by TCRdb to 2016 to 2017). With regard to the full study: In an earlier analysis of roughly 500 of the donors, about 260 Gb of sequence data and some 120 million unique TCR beta sequences from about 180 million T cells were reported. Approximately 300 gigabases of sequencing data and around 88 million unique TCR sequences made up an early release that covered approximately 620 HLA-typed donors. Of the approximately 400 genotyped donors, 80% to 90% were placed in the genetic ancestry cluster associated with self-reported Caucasian donors. The study aimed to test whether signatures of past pathogen exposure could be identified by cataloging public T cell receptors. The study used immunosequencing to profile the T cell repertoires of 600 to 850 subjects and linked those repertoires to cytomegalovirus serostatus. Along with the approximately 700-subject first cohort, a separate validation cohort of around 110 different subjects was used. High-throughput TCR immunosequencing, statistical association of individual TCRs with disease status, and machine learning were combined to predict cytomegalovirus infection status. A later analysis re-examined previously published TCR beta repertoires from more than 650 donors and added high-resolution HLA genotyping to investigate patterns of TCR occurrence. Rather than using new phenotypic data, the later analysis identified candidate immune exposures from TCR beta sequences and from how often those sequences occurred across donors. An earlier analysis of a few hundred of the donors applied high-throughput TCR beta sequencing to assess whether each TCR beta V gene segment acted as functional or pseudogenic. Donor age, sex, ethnicity and CMV serostatus were compiled together with the repertoire data. A later genetic analysis took genome-wide SNP genotypes for 398 of the 666 donors and used that subset as a discovery cohort. All discovery cohort repertoires had been generated on a single sequencing platform. Class I and class II HLA loci were covered by the typing at four-digit resolution. The number of typed donors differed by locus: roughly 629-630 for A, B, C, DRB1 and DQB1; 500 to 550 for DQA1; around 580 for DPA1; and 400 to 480 for DPB1. Five DR-DQ haplotypes were treated as single units for association and clustering because of strong linkage in the cohort. On average, roughly 250,000 unique TCR beta nucleotide sequences were sequenced per donor among 398 genotyped donors of the cohort, with around 19% of those sequences being non-productive.

Concerning this clone: Its antigen remains undetermined.

The cohort comprised 710 or so healthy bone marrow donors. Cohort members were all nominally healthy when sampled, although unrecorded immune exposures were likely present. The donor tested CMV seronegative, placing the donor among the 350 to 400 seronegative members of the cohort. A peripheral blood sample was provided by each donor, and peripheral blood mononuclear cells were used for TCR beta sequencing. The Qiagen DNeasy Blood Extraction Kit was used to extract genomic DNA from the blood cell samples. The method behind the library was the immunoSEQ multiplex PCR assay. A mixture of 60 forward primers for TCR Vbeta segments and 13 reverse primers for TCR Jbeta segments was used in the multiplex PCR. A multiplex PCR assay on genomic DNA amplified the CDR3 region of rearranged TCR beta genes. Amplified TCR beta libraries were sequenced as 87-base-pair reads on the Illumina HiSeq System. Under the source paper's analysis protocol: In a later analysis, 77 million or so unique TCR beta chains were counted across the 500 to 700 repertoires, and around 10 million of these chains were shared by at least two donors. To remove PCR and sequencing errors, raw reads were error-corrected and collapsed into unique sequences using a nearest-neighbor algorithm that merged closely related sequences. Alignment of CDR3 sequences to IMGT reference sequences was used to assign V, D and J gene segments. For a sequence to be retained, at least a six-nucleotide match to both a V gene segment and a J gene segment was required. A rearrangement counted as productive if the CDR3 had no stop codons and remained in frame with V and J, and every other rearrangement counted as non-productive. CDR3 was defined by IMGT convention, running from the second conserved V-encoded cysteine to the conserved J-encoded phenylalanine. In an earlier analysis of approximately 590 of the donors, sequences lacking an unambiguous match to a single V gene segment were excluded. In an earlier analysis of 587 of the donors, a V segment was called functional when productive rearrangements were above 56.7%, and segregating when the standard deviation between donors exceeded 5%. A statistical classification framework was developed to diagnose cytomegalovirus status using the catalog of TCR beta chain sequences. A later analysis assigned V and J genes by comparing TCR nucleotide sequences with IMGT/GENE-DB human TR gene sequences. Using the TCRdist pipeline, a later analysis assigned CDR3 sequences along with most-parsimonious VDJ recombination scenarios. In a later analysis, each TCR beta chain was defined by its CDR3 amino acid sequence together with its V-gene family, and reads without a unique V-gene family were excluded. As a way to deal with suspected cross-contamination and a sequencing artifact, a later analysis dropped roughly 620 nucleotide sequences that were highly shared and had low generation probability. A later analysis calculated a clonal expansion index for each public chain from normalized within-repertoire ranks of inferred template counts. In a later analysis, generation probabilities were computed with a VDJ recombination model fitted to out-of-frame rearrangements, and the resulting probabilities were checked against IGoR. A later analysis scored TCR-TCR, TCR-HLA and TCR-CMV co-occurrence with hypergeometric tests, applying a repertoire-size bias correction to TCR pairs. To estimate false discovery rates, a later analysis permuted the HLA or CMV assignments 20 times. A later analysis grouped co-occurring TCRs with DBSCAN, adding TCRdist sequence similarity when clustering within HLA-allele-positive subsets. Repertoires with fewer than 30,000 or more than 120,000 public chains were left out of co-occurrence clustering, as were five repertoires with anomalous nucleotide sharing. The source is immuneACCESS, and TCRdb retained only in-frame sequences with V and J called. Part of the clones is not carried over; for the studies checked, unresolved V genes explain less than half of this, and the remainder is unexplained. V and J calls and clone size are copied from that table; D and trimming were computed from the DNA. The table for this sample records some 120,000 clones. 2.5% to 3% of the sample is held by the ten biggest clonotypes.

Broader findings and caveats from the paper: Cytomegalovirus status was reported to be diagnosed by the classifier with high specificity and sensitivity in both the original and validation cohorts. An association between a missense DCLRE1C variant and V-gene and J-gene trimming of TCR beta chains was found in a later genetic analysis and replicated in an independent cohort. According to the authors, the approach could potentially be generalized to other disease states and immunological phenotypes. CMV serostatus was the only immune exposure information available for the cohort. In a later genetic analysis, fewer N-insertions in productive TCRs were reported among donors in an Asian-associated ancestry cluster than the roughly 700-donor mean. In a later analysis, several top co-occurrence clusters were reported to appear linked to parvovirus B19, influenza, CMV and Epstein-Barr virus. At a false discovery rate of 0.05, a later analysis linked 16,000 or so TCR beta sequences to specific HLA alleles. The study gave a list of some 150 TCR beta chains associated with cytomegalovirus. Sequencing depth was assumed to be roughly uniform across donors in the presence/absence analyses, though that assumption may not hold. A further reported finding was that TCR beta sequences accurately predicted the HLA-A and HLA-B alleles for most subjects in the first cohort. Correlated functional status among segregating V segments might reflect linkage disequilibrium, but an unknown experimental factor could not be ruled out. Across donors, most TCR sequences were observed very rarely, whereas some public TCRs were present in many individuals. Because some donors lacked HLA typing at each locus, the association tests relied only on the typed subset. In an earlier analysis of about 600 of the donors, most TCR beta V segments appeared in productive rearrangements about 90% or about 30% of the time, broadly matching IMGT annotations. When HLA alleles, especially DR and DQ, strongly co-occurred, attributing TCR associations to individual alleles was difficult. A group of highly shared sequence variants was considered likely to be a technical artifact of the sequencing pipeline. Seventeen rarely observed V segments, including chromosome 9 orphons, were excluded from the earlier analysis of a few hundred of the donors because counts were too low. Most CMV-associated TCR beta chains appeared to be HLA-restricted in a later analysis, and the HLA associations seemed to be driven largely by CMV exposure. Three of the identified cytomegalovirus-associated TCR beta chains were confirmed in vitro to be specific for cytomegalovirus antigens. The cohort was sequenced for TCR beta chains only, and without alpha or paired-chain data the features that could be detected were limited. The 87-base-pair reads could not distinguish some IMGT-functional V segments, including TRBV6-2 and TRBV6-3, so those segments were excluded. In a later analysis, the rate of TCR association differed among HLA loci, with DRB1 alleles having the most associated TCRs and HLA-C alleles having the fewest. Compared with equally common non-associated chains, HLA-associated TCR beta chains in a later analysis were more clonally expanded and had lower generation probabilities.

CDR1 and CDR2 are drawn from the germline V gene: SGDLS, YYNGEE. The CDR3 numbers 14 residues from cysteine through phenylalanine. The sequence is cut down to CDR3 DNA, 42 bases in frame from base 1. A distance of 13 bases separates the germline ends of V and J, which lose 4 bases and 2 bases respectively. Sequencing used PBMCs. The chain employs TRBV9 and TRBJ2-7, with the D gene uncertain. The TCR was taken from a young man in good health and CMV-seronegative. This receptor has the CDR3 CASSPIPETYEQYF. The nucleotides read TGTGCCAGCAGCCCGATACCTGAGACCTACGAGCAGTACTTC.